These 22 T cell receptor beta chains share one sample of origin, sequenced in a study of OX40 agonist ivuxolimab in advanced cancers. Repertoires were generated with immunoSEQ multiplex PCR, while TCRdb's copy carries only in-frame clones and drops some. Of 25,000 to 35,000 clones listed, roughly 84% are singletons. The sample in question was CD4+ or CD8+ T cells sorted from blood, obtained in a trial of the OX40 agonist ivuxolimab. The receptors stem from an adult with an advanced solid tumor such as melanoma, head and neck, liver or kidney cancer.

The CDR3 region is CASSLGGGTEAFF. The CDR3 bases are TGTGCCAGCAGCTTGGGAGGGGGCACTGAAGCTTTCTTT. The chain links TRBV5-5 to TRBJ1-1; D possibly corresponds to TRBD1 (6 bases). V lost 0 bases and J 4 bases, leaving 7 bases between the germline ends. Germline assignment: CDR1 SGHKS and CDR2 YYEKEE (reference sequence). This CDR3 has 13 residues. The full variable domain, its missing parts supplied by reference TRBV5-5 and TRBJ1-1, is DAGVTQSPTHLIKTRGQQVTLRCSPISGHKSVSWYQQVLGQGPQFIFQYYEKEERGRGNFPDRFSARQFPNYSSELNVNALLLGDSALYLCASSLGGGTEAFFGQGTRLTVV.

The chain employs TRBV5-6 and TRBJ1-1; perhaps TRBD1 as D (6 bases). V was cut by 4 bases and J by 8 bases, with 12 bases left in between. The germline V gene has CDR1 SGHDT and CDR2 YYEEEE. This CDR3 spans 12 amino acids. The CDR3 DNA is TGTGCCAGCAGCGTGACAGGTCGGGAAGCTTTCTTT. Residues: CASSVTGREAFF.

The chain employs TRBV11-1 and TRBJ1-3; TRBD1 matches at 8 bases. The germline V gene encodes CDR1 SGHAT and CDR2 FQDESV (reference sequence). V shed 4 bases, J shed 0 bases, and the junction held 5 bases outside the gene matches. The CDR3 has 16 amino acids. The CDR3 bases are TGTGCCAGCAGCTCCCGGGACAGGTACTCTGGAAACACCATATATTTT. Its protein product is CASSSRDRYSGNTIYF.

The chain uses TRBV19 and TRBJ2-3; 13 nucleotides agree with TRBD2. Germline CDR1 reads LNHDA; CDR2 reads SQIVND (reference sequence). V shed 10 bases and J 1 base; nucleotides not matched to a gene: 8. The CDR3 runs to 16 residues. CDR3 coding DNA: TGTGCCACTCAGGGACTAGCGGGAACCGGCACAGATACGCAGTATTTT. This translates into CATQGLAGTGTDTQYF.

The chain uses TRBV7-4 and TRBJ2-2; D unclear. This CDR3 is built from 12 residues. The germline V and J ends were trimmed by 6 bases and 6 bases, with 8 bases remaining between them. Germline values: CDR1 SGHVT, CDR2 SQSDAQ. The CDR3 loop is CASSVGSGELFF. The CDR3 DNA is TGTGCCAGCAGTGTGGGGTCCGGGGAGCTGTTTTTT.

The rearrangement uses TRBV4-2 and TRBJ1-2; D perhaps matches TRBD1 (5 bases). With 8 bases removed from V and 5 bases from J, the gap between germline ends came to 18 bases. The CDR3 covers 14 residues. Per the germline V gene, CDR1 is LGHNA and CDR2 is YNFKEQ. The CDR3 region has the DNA TGTGCCAGCGGGACGACAGCCCCTGGGTATGGCTACACCTTC. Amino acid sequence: CASGTTAPGYGYTF.

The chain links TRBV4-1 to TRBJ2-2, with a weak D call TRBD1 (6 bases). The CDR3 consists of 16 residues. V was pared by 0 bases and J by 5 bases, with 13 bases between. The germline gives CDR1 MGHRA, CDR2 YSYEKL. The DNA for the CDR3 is TGCGCCAGCAGCCAAGAACCCCACAGGGTGACCGGGGAGCTGTTTTTT. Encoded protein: CASSQEPHRVTGELFF.

The CDR3 sequence: CASSPSQVGSYNEQFF. The CDR3 DNA reads as TGTGCCAGCTCACCAAGTCAGGTAGGCTCCTACAATGAGCAGTTCTTC. This sequence joins TRBV18 and TRBJ2-1; D is undetermined. This CDR3 comprises 16 residues. The V gene's germline CDR1 is KGHSH and CDR2 LQKENI. The germline V and J ends were trimmed by 2 bases and 0 bases, with 11 bases remaining between them.

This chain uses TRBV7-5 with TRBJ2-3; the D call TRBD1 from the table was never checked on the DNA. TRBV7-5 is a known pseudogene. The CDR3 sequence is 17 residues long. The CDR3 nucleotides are TGTGTCAGAAGCCTTGGTGGTACAGGGAACAGCACAGATACGCAGTATTTT. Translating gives CVRSLGGTGNSTDTQYF.

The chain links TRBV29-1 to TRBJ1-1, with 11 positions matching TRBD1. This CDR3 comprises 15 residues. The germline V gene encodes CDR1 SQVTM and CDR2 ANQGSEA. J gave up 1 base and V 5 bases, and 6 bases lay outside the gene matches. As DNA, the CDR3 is TGCAGCGTTCCCGGGACAGGGGGTCCGAACACTGAAGCTTTCTTT. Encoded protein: CSVPGTGGPNTEAFF. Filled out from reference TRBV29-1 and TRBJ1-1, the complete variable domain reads SAVISQKPSRDICQRGTSLTIQCQVDSQVTMMFWYRQQPGQSLTLIATANQGSEATYESGFVIDKFPISRPNLTFSTLTVSNMSPEDSSIYLCSVPGTGGPNTEAFFGQGTRLTVV.

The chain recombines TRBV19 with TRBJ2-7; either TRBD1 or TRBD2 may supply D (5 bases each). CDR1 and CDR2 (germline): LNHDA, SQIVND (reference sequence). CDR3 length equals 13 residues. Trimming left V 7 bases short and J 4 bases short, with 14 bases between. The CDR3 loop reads CASKEGGGYEQYF. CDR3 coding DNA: TGTGCCAGTAAAGAGGGTGGGGGTTACGAGCAGTACTTC.

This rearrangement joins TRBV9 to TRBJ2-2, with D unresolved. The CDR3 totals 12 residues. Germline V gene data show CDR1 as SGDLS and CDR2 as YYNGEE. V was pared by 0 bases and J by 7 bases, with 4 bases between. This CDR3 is CASSVEDGELFF. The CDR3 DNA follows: TGTGCCAGCAGCGTAGAGGACGGGGAGCTGTTTTTT.

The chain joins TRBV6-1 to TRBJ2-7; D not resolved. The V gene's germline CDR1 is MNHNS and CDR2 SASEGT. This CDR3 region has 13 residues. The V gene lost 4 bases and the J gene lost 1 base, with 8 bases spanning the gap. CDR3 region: CASSVEQSYEQYF. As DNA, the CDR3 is TGTGCCAGCAGTGTCGAACAGTCCTACGAGCAGTACTTC.

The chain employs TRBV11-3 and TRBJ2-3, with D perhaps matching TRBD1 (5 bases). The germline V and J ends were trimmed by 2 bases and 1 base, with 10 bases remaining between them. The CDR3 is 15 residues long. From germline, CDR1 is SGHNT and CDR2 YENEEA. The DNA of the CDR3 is TGTGCCAGCAGCTTACTGACAGCCCGCACAGATACGCAGTATTTT. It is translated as CASSLLTARTDTQYF.

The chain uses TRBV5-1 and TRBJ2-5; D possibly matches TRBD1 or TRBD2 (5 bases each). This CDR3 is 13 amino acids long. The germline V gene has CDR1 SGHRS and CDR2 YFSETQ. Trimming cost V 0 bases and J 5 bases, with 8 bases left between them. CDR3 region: CASSLGGDETQYF. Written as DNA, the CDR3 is TGCGCCAGCAGCTTGGGTGGGGACGAGACCCAGTACTTC.

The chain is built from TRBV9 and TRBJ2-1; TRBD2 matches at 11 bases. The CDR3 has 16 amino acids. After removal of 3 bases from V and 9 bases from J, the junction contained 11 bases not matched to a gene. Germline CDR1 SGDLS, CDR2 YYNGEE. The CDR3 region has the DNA TGTGCCAGCAGCGCGAAACTAGCGGGAGCCCAGGGTGAGCAGTTCTTC. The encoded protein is CASSAKLAGAQGEQFF.

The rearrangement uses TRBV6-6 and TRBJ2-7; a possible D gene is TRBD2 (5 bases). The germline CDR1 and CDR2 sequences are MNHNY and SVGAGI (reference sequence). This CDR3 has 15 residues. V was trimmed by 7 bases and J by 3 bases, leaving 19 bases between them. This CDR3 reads CASTLSREPYYEQYF. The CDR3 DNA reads TGTGCCAGCACCTTAAGCCGGGAACCTTACTACGAGCAGTACTTC.

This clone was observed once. The chain's CDR3 is CASSRGSFYGYTF. The CDR3 DNA reads TGTGCCAGCAGCCGAGGGTCCTTCTATGGCTACACCTTC. J is TRBJ1-2 and V is TRBV14; no reliable D call. The germline CDR1 and CDR2 sequences are SGHDN and FVKESK. V lost 4 bases and J 4 bases, leaving 10 bases between the germline ends. The CDR3 has 13 amino acids. The complete variable domain, with remaining parts taken from reference TRBV14 and TRBJ1-2, reads EAGVTQFPSHSVIEKGQTVTLRCDPISGHDNLYWYRRVMGKEIKFLLHFVKESKQDESGMPNNRFLAERTGGTYSTLKVQPAELEDSGVYFCASSRGSFYGYTFGSGTRLTVV.

CDR3 sequence reads: CAWSVFLAGGHTDTQYF. The CDR3 DNA sequence: TGTGCCTGGAGTGTTTTTCTAGCGGGGGGACATACAGATACGCAGTATTTT. The chain joins TRBV30 to TRBJ2-3; 11 bases align to TRBD2. J was trimmed by 3 bases and V by 0 bases; bases with no gene match: 8. The CDR3 sequence is 17 residues long. The germline V gene encodes CDR1 GTSNPN and CDR2 SVGIG (reference sequence). Variable domain in full (rest from reference TRBV30 and TRBJ2-3): SQTIHQWPATLVQPVGSPLSLECTVEGTSNPNLYWYRQAAGRGLQLLFYSVGIGQISSEVPQNLSASRPQDRQFILSSKKLLLSDSGFYLCAWSVFLAGGHTDTQYFGPGTRLTVL.

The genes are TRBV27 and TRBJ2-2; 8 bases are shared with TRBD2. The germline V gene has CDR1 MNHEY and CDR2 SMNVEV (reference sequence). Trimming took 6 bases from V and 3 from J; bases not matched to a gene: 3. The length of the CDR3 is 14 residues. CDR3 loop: CASRLAGYTGELFF. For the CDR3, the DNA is TGTGCCAGCAGGTTAGCGGGATACACCGGGGAGCTGTTTTTT.

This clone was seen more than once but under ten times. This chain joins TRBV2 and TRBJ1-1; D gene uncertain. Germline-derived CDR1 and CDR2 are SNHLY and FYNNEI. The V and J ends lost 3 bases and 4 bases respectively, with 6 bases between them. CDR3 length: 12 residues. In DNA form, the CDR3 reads TGTGCCAGCAGTGATGGACGCACTGAAGCTTTCTTT. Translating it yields CASSDGRTEAFF.

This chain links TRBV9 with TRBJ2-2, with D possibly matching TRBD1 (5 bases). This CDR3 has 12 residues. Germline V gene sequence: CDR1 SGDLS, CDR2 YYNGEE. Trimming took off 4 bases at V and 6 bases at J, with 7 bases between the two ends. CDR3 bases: TGTGCCAGCAGCTCAGGGTCCGGGGAGCTGTTTTTT. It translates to CASSSGSGELFF.